A single sample is the source of the 23 T cell receptor beta chains below, sequenced in a study of blood T cell repertoires in COVID-19 (dated by TCRdb to 2020 to 2022). The library was made by the immunoSEQ multiplex PCR assay. TCRdb's version of the immuneACCESS table is confined to in-frame rearrangements and falls short of the full clone set. An unresolved V gene accounts for under half of the shortfall where checked; the remainder is of unknown origin. This sample is represented by about 89,000 clones; around three quarters of them were singletons. The ten largest clonotypes hold 15% to 20% of the sample. Material for sequencing was peripheral blood. The receptors stem from a woman older than 75 with acute or convalescent COVID-19.

V usage is TRBV6-5 and J usage is TRBJ1-1; 9 nucleotides agree with TRBD1. Germline CDR1 reads MNHEY; CDR2 reads SVGAGI. The CDR3 loop spans 13 amino acids. With 6 bases clipped from V and 6 bases from J, the junction kept 5 bases outside the gene matches. The CDR3 DNA sequence: TGTGCCAGCAGGGCCGGGACAGGGCCTGAAGCTTTCTTT. It codes for CASRAGTGPEAFF.

This sequence joins TRBV29-1 and TRBJ2-5, with a tentative D call TRBD2 (6 bases). Germline V CDR1 and CDR2: SQVTM, ANQGSEA. The V and J ends lost 2 bases and 3 bases respectively, with 16 bases between them. The CDR3 has 15 amino acids. This chain's CDR3 is CSVEWGDGYEETQYF. Written as DNA, the CDR3 is TGCAGCGTTGAATGGGGGGACGGATACGAAGAGACCCAGTACTTC.

V gene TRBV7-8 combines with J gene TRBJ2-1; no clear D. The CDR3 consists of 17 residues. V lost 1 base and J lost 7, with 20 bases in between. Germline assignment: CDR1 SGHVS and CDR2 FQNEAQ. The CDR3, as DNA: TGTGCCAGCAGCTTAGTGAAATCGGCTGGGCTAAAAAATGAGCAGTTCTTC. This gives the protein CASSLVKSAGLKNEQFF. The full variable domain, with the rest looked up from reference TRBV7-8 and TRBJ2-1, is GAGVSQSPRYKVAKRGQDVALRCDPISGHVSLFWYQQALGQGPEFLTYFQNEAQLDKSGLPSDRFFAERPEGSVSTLKIQRTQQEDSAVYLCASSLVKSAGLKNEQFFGPGTRLTVL.

The V call is TRBV7-6, the J call TRBJ2-1; 12 positions agree with TRBD2. Germline V gives CDR1 SGHVS, CDR2 FNYEAQ. V lost 5 bases, J lost 3 bases, and 5 bases stayed unmatched. The CDR3 sequence is 16 residues long. As DNA, the CDR3 is TGTGCCAGCAGCGAGCTAGCGGGAGGGCTCTACAATGAGCAGTTCTTC. Amino acids: CASSELAGGLYNEQFF.

The rearrangement joins TRBV4-2 to TRBJ2-7; 8 positions agree with TRBD2. The germline V gene has CDR1 LGHNA and CDR2 YNFKEQ. Trimming removed 5 bases from V and 1 base from J; junction bases left unmatched: 4. The CDR3 length is 14 residues. Here the CDR3 reads CASSFRLASYEQYF. CDR3 DNA: TGTGCCAGCAGCTTTAGACTAGCGTCCTACGAGCAGTACTTC.

The J gene is TRBJ1-1, the V gene TRBV5-6, with D possibly TRBD1 on 6 matching bases. V was pared by 4 bases and J by 1 base, with 14 bases between. Germline loops: CDR1 SGHDT, CDR2 YYEEEE. The CDR3 runs 15 residues. This CDR3 is CASSRRTVPNTEAFF. In DNA, the CDR3 is TGTGCCAGCAGCCGGCGGACAGTACCGAACACTGAAGCTTTCTTT.

The rearrangement uses TRBV10-3 and TRBJ1-4; D may be TRBD1 (6 bases). V dropped 2 bases and J dropped 7 bases, with 11 bases sitting between them. The CDR3 has 14 amino acids. The germline gives CDR1 ENHRY, CDR2 SYGVKD. The CDR3 nucleotides read TGTGCCATCAGTGAGGGGGGGGGCCCTGAAAAACTGTTTTTT. It codes for CAISEGGGPEKLFF.

The rearrangement links TRBV7-8 to TRBJ2-7; 8 bases fit TRBD1. V trimming: 3 bases; J trimming: 3 bases; junction bases outside the gene matches: 1. Per the germline V gene, CDR1 is SGHVS and CDR2 is FQNEAQ. This CDR3 region has 13 residues. The CDR3 DNA reads TGTGCCAGCAGCTTCGACAGGGGCTACGAGCAGTACTTC. Translating it yields CASSFDRGYEQYF.

The rearrangement joins TRBV5-8 to TRBJ2-7, with TRBD2 identical over 10 bases. The CDR3 is 17 amino acids. Germline CDR1 is SGHTS and CDR2 is YDEGEE. The V and J ends lost 3 bases and 3 bases, in that order; junction bases with no gene match: 12. The CDR3 DNA follows: TGTGCCAGCAGCTCCCTCCCTAGCGGGGGTTACAGCTACGAGCAGTACTTC. Its protein product is CASSSLPSGGYSYEQYF.

The gene calls are TRBV7-2 and TRBJ1-5, with 8 nucleotides matching TRBD1. This CDR3 is built from 15 residues. V was pared by 0 bases and J by 4 bases, with 2 bases of the junction left unmatched. Germline V gives CDR1 SGHTA, CDR2 FQGNSA. CDR3 nucleotides: TGTGCCAGCAGCTTAGCCAGGGGGCGGAATCAGCCCCAGCATTTT. It specifies CASSLARGRNQPQHF.

As for this clone: The junction shows a germline mismatch at one end, possibly a read error. CDR3 sequence (DNA): TGTGCCACCAGCAAACAAGGACAGGAGGTAGCTTCCTTT. Translation gives CATSKQGQEVASF. The chain links TRBV15 to TRBJ1-1; TRBD1 matches 7 bases. There are 13 residues in the CDR3. The germline gives CDR1 LNHNV, CDR2 YYDKDF (reference sequence).

This clone was seen once. The chain recombines TRBV30 with TRBJ1-2, with 10 nucleotides matching TRBD1. The CDR3 totals 14 residues. Per the germline V gene, CDR1 is GTSNPN and CDR2 is SVGIG (reference sequence). After removal of 2 bases from V and 6 bases from J, the junction contained 6 bases not matched to a gene. The CDR3 loop reads CAWSRDRGLNGYTF. The CDR3 bases are TGTGCCTGGAGTAGGGACAGGGGATTGAATGGCTACACCTTC.

The chain employs TRBV12-3 or TRBV12-4 and TRBJ2-7; 8 bases fit TRBD1. The CDR3 loop spans 13 amino acids. Losses at the gene ends were 6 bases for V and 7 bases for J; bases not matched to a gene: 8. The CDR3 DNA reads TGTGCCAGCAGCCCCGGACAGGGATTAGAGCAGTACTTC. Residues: CASSPGQGLEQYF.

The V call is TRBV30, the J call TRBJ2-1, with 9 bases lining up with TRBD2. J was trimmed by 0 bases and V by 8 bases; bases with no gene match: 5. CDR3 length: 14 residues. The germline CDR1 and CDR2 sequences are GTSNPN and SVGIG (reference sequence). The CDR3 coding sequence is TGTGCCCGCGGGGGGGGCCGCTCCTACAATGAGCAGTTCTTC. This gives the protein CARGGGRSYNEQFF.

The chain links TRBV2 to TRBJ2-2, with a weak D call TRBD1 (6 bases). This CDR3 region has 16 residues. Germline V gene data show CDR1 as SNHLY and CDR2 as FYNNEI. V lost 8 bases, J lost 4 bases, and 20 bases lay in between. Here the CDR3 reads CASGGYNAPSTGELFF. CDR3 DNA: TGTGCCAGCGGGGGCTACAACGCACCAAGCACCGGGGAGCTGTTTTTT.

The rearrangement uses TRBV6-5 and TRBJ2-5; D not resolved. This CDR3 contains 13 residues. V lost 3 bases and J lost 5, with 10 bases in between. Per the germline V gene, CDR1 is MNHEY and CDR2 is SVGAGI. The CDR3 nucleotides are TGTGCCAGCAGTTATGCCGTTCGGGAGACCCAGTACTTC. Translation: CASSYAVRETQYF.

The chain recombines TRBV7-9 with TRBJ2-7; D is unresolved. CDR1 is SEHNR, CDR2 FQNEAQ, per germline (reference sequence). V was pared by 5 bases and J by 2 bases, with 13 bases between. There are 14 residues in the CDR3. CDR3 DNA sequence: TGTGCCAGCAGCCCCGGTAATAAAGCCTACGAGCAGTACTTC. Its protein product is CASSPGNKAYEQYF.

This chain links TRBV25-1 with TRBJ1-1; D gene ambiguous. Trimming stripped 2 bases from V and 0 bases from J, with 13 bases between. The CDR3 extends over 16 amino acids. Germline V CDR1 and CDR2: MGHDK, SYGVNS. In DNA, the CDR3 is TGTGCCAGCAGTGAACCCCCCGGAGGGTTGAACACTGAAGCTTTCTTT. As protein: CASSEPPGGLNTEAFF. Full variable domain (outside the CDR3, taken from reference TRBV25-1 and TRBJ1-1): EADIYQTPRYLVIGTGKKITLECSQTMGHDKMYWYQQDPGMELHLIHYSYGVNSTEKGDLSSESTVSRIRTEHFPLTLESARPSHTSQYLCASSEPPGGLNTEAFFGQGTRLTVV.

The chain is built from TRBV7-2 and TRBJ1-1; D call uncertain. The V gene lost 0 bases and the J gene lost 2 bases, with 10 bases spanning the gap. The CDR3 length is 15 residues. Germline V CDR1 and CDR2: SGHTA, FQGNSA. CDR3 in DNA: TGTGCCAGCAGCTTAGCATTGGCAGATAACACTGAAGCTTTCTTT. Translation gives CASSLALADNTEAFF.

This clone was detected ten times or more. The V call is TRBV2, the J call TRBJ2-1; 8 bases map to TRBD1. Germline V gene data show CDR1 as SNHLY and CDR2 as FYNNEI. Unmatched junction bases numbered 17, after V lost 11 bases and J lost 8 bases. The CDR3 covers 15 residues. The CDR3 loop reads CASPRTGTGGYEQFF. The CDR3 DNA is TGTGCCTCCCCCCGGACCGGGACAGGAGGGTATGAGCAGTTCTTC.

The CDR3 protein is CANSIRGGDEKLFF. The CDR3 coding sequence is TGCGCCAACAGCATTCGGGGGGGGGATGAAAAACTGTTTTTT. The V gene is TRBV10-1, the J gene TRBJ1-4; tentatively, D is TRBD1 (5 bases). Deletions cut 10 bases from V and 6 bases from J, with 18 bases between. Germline values: CDR1 WNHNN, CDR2 SYGVQD (reference sequence). The CDR3 totals 14 residues.

The chain carries TRBV6-6 and TRBJ2-7, with D possibly being TRBD1 (5 bases). Trimming took 7 bases from V and 4 from J, leaving 14 bases between them. Germline values: CDR1 MNHNY, CDR2 SVGAGI (reference sequence). CDR3 length: 13 residues. The CDR3 loop reads CASTIDQGYEQYF. The CDR3 coding sequence is TGTGCCAGCACCATAGATCAGGGATACGAGCAGTACTTC.

The chain has TRBV19 and TRBJ1-1; 8 bases are a match to TRBD1. The V gene's germline CDR1 is LNHDA and CDR2 SQIVND (reference sequence). The CDR3 spans 16 residues. The V and J ends lost 4 bases and 0 bases, in that order; junction bases with no gene match: 7. CDR3 nucleotides: TGTGCCAGTAGTACCGGGACAGGTAGGGTGAACACTGAAGCTTTCTTT. Protein: CASSTGTGRVNTEAFF.